This T cell receptor (beta chain) emerged from a study of cytomegalovirus exposure and HLA in healthy donors. About the research overall: Unique TCR beta sequences numbering some 120 million came from 190 million or so T cells in an earlier analysis. Drawn from HLA-typed donors, 65 million to 100 million unique TCRs were held in an early data release.

Concerning this clone itself: Antigen specificity is unknown. Other DNA sequences in the same sample also yield this CDR3.

PCR was performed using 60 Vbeta and 13 Jbeta primers. Measured with immunoSEQ multiplex PCR; TCRdb has only the in-frame clones, and not every one. This sample has 85,000 to 100,000 clones, with around four fifths found just once. Whole-study findings and limits: A previous analysis found most TCR beta V segments productive roughly 90% or roughly 30% of the time.

The sequenced sample consisted of PBMCs. The sequence was collected from a female donor in good health and CMV-seropositive.

The CDR3 region is CASSLGQGNQPQHF. The CDR3 DNA reads TGTGCCAGCAGTTTAGGGCAGGGGAATCAGCCCCAGCATTTT. The chain employs TRBV28 and TRBJ1-5, with D perhaps TRBD1 (6 bases). V lost 2 bases and J 4 bases, leaving 9 bases between the germline ends. The CDR3 has 14 amino acids. Germline V lookup: CDR1 MDHEN, CDR2 SYDVKM.